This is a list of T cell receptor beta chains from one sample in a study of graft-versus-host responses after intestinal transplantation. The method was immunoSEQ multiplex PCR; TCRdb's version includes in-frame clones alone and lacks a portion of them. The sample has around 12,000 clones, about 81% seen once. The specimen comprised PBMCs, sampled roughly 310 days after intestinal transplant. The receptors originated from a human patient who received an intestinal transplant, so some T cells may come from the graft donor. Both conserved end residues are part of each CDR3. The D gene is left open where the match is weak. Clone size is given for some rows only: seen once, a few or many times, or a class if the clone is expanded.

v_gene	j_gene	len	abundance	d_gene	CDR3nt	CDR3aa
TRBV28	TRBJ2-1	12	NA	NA	TGTGCCAGCAACGACCCAAACAATGAGCAGTTCTTC	CASNDPNNEQFF
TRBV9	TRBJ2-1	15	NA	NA	TGTGCCAGCAGCGCCCGGGGCAGTCTGGACGATGAGCAGTTCTTC	CASSARGSLDDEQFF
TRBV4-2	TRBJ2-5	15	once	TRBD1	TGTGCCAGCAGCCAAGCGGGACAGGGTAACCAAGCGGTGAACTTC	CASSQAGQGNQAVNF
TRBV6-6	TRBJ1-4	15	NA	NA	TGTGCCAGCAGCCCAGAGGTGGGATGGAATGAAAAACTGTTTTTT	CASSPEVGWNEKLFF
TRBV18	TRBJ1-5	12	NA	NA	TGTGCCAGCTCTGGGGGAAATCAGCCCCAGCATTTT	CASSGGNQPQHF
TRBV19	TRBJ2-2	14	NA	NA	TGTGCCAGTTGGTGGGGGAGCGGAACCGGGGAGCTGTTTTTT	CASWWGSGTGELFF
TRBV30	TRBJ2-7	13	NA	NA	TGTGCCTGGAATCCAGGGGTTTCCTACGAGCAGTACTTC	CAWNPGVSYEQYF
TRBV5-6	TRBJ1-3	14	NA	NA	TGTGCCAGCAGCTTCGGGGACTACGGAAACACCATATATTTT	CASSFGDYGNTIYF
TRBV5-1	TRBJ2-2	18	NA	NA	TGCGCCAGCAGCTTGGAGAGGGTTCTAGTGCATTCCACCGGGGAGCTGTTTTTT	CASSLERVLVHSTGELFF
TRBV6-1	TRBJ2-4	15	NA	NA	TGTGCCAGACCCCTCCAGGACGGAGCCAAAAACATTCAGTACTTC	CARPLQDGAKNIQYF
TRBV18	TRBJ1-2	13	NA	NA	TGTGCCAGCTCACCCGGGCCCAAGTATGGCTACACCTTC	CASSPGPKYGYTF
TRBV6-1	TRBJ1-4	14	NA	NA	TGTGCCAGCAGTGAGAGAGGGGATAATGAAAAACTGTTTTTT	CASSERGDNEKLFF
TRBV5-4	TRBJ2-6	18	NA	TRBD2	TGTGCCAGCAGCCCAGGACTAGCGGGAGGGTCTGGGGCCAACGTCCTGACTTTC	CASSPGLAGGSGANVLTF
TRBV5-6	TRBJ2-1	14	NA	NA	TGTGCCAGCAGCTCATGGGGGGCTTACAATGAGCAGTTCTTC	CASSSWGAYNEQFF
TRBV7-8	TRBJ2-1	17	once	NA	TGTGCCAGCAGCTTAGATCCGGGTCCGGGCTCCTACAATGAGCAGTTCTTC	CASSLDPGPGSYNEQFF
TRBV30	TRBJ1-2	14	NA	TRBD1	TGTGCCTGCGACAGGGGACGGACTAACTATGGCTACACCTTC	CACDRGRTNYGYTF
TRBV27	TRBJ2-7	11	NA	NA	TGTGCCAGCAGTGGGGTCTACGAGCAGTACTTC	CASSGVYEQYF
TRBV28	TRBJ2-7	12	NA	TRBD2	TGTGCCAGCTACGGGAGGGCCTACGAGCAGTACTTC	CASYGRAYEQYF
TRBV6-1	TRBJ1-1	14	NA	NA	TGTGCCAGCAGTAGCCGTTCCTGGAACACTGAAGCTTTCTTT	CASSSRSWNTEAFF
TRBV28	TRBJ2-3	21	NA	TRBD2	TGTGCCAGCAGTACATCCCTTCCGGGACTAGCGGGAGGACTTAGCACAGATACGCAGTATTTT	CASSTSLPGLAGGLSTDTQYF
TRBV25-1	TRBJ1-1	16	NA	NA	TGTGCCAGCAGTCCCGTGAGGGGGGGGATGAACACTGAAGCTTTCTTT	CASSPVRGGMNTEAFF
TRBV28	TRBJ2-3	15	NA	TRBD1	TGTGCCAGCAGTCTCGACAGGGGCTACACAGATACGCAGTATTTT	CASSLDRGYTDTQYF
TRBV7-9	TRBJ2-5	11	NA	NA	TGTGCCAGCAGACGCAGCGAGACCCAGTACTTC	CASRRSETQYF
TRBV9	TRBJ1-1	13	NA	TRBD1	TGTGCCAGCAGCGTAGAGGGACAGGGGAAGGCTTTCTTT	CASSVEGQGKAFF
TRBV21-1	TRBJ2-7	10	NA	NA	TGTGCCAGCATCCAGGGCGAGCAGTACTTC	CASIQGEQYF